In this sample, the clone carrying this T cell receptor beta chain turned up once. The antigen remains undetermined. This sample is part of a study of cytomegalovirus exposure and HLA in healthy donors. Whole-study findings and limits: Associated with HLA alleles at 0.05 false discovery rate in a later analysis were over 15,000 TCR beta sequences. Sequence variants that were highly shared formed a cluster that was likely a sequencing artifact. Rarity marked most TCR sequences, yet some public TCRs occurred in many donors. By HLA locus, TCR association rates varied in a later analysis, with DRB1 showing the most and HLA-C the fewest.

Trimming took off 1 base at V and 2 bases at J, with 8 bases between the two ends. Germline V gene sequence: CDR1 MGHRA, CDR2 YSYEKL. The CDR3 length is 14 residues. The PCR contained 60 Vbeta and 13 Jbeta primers. Libraries were prepared by immunoSEQ multiplex PCR; TCRdb keeps only in-frame clonotypes and omits some of them. The table shows about 130,000 clones, with about 85% occurring only once. The chain recombines TRBV4-1 with TRBJ2-5, with D unclear. The source is a boy between 10 and 17 years old in good health and CMV-seronegative. Sequencing was done on a sample of PBMCs. CDR3 protein: CASSQGGIQETQYF. In DNA form, the CDR3 reads TGCGCCAGCAGCCAAGGTGGCATTCAAGAGACCCAGTACTTC.